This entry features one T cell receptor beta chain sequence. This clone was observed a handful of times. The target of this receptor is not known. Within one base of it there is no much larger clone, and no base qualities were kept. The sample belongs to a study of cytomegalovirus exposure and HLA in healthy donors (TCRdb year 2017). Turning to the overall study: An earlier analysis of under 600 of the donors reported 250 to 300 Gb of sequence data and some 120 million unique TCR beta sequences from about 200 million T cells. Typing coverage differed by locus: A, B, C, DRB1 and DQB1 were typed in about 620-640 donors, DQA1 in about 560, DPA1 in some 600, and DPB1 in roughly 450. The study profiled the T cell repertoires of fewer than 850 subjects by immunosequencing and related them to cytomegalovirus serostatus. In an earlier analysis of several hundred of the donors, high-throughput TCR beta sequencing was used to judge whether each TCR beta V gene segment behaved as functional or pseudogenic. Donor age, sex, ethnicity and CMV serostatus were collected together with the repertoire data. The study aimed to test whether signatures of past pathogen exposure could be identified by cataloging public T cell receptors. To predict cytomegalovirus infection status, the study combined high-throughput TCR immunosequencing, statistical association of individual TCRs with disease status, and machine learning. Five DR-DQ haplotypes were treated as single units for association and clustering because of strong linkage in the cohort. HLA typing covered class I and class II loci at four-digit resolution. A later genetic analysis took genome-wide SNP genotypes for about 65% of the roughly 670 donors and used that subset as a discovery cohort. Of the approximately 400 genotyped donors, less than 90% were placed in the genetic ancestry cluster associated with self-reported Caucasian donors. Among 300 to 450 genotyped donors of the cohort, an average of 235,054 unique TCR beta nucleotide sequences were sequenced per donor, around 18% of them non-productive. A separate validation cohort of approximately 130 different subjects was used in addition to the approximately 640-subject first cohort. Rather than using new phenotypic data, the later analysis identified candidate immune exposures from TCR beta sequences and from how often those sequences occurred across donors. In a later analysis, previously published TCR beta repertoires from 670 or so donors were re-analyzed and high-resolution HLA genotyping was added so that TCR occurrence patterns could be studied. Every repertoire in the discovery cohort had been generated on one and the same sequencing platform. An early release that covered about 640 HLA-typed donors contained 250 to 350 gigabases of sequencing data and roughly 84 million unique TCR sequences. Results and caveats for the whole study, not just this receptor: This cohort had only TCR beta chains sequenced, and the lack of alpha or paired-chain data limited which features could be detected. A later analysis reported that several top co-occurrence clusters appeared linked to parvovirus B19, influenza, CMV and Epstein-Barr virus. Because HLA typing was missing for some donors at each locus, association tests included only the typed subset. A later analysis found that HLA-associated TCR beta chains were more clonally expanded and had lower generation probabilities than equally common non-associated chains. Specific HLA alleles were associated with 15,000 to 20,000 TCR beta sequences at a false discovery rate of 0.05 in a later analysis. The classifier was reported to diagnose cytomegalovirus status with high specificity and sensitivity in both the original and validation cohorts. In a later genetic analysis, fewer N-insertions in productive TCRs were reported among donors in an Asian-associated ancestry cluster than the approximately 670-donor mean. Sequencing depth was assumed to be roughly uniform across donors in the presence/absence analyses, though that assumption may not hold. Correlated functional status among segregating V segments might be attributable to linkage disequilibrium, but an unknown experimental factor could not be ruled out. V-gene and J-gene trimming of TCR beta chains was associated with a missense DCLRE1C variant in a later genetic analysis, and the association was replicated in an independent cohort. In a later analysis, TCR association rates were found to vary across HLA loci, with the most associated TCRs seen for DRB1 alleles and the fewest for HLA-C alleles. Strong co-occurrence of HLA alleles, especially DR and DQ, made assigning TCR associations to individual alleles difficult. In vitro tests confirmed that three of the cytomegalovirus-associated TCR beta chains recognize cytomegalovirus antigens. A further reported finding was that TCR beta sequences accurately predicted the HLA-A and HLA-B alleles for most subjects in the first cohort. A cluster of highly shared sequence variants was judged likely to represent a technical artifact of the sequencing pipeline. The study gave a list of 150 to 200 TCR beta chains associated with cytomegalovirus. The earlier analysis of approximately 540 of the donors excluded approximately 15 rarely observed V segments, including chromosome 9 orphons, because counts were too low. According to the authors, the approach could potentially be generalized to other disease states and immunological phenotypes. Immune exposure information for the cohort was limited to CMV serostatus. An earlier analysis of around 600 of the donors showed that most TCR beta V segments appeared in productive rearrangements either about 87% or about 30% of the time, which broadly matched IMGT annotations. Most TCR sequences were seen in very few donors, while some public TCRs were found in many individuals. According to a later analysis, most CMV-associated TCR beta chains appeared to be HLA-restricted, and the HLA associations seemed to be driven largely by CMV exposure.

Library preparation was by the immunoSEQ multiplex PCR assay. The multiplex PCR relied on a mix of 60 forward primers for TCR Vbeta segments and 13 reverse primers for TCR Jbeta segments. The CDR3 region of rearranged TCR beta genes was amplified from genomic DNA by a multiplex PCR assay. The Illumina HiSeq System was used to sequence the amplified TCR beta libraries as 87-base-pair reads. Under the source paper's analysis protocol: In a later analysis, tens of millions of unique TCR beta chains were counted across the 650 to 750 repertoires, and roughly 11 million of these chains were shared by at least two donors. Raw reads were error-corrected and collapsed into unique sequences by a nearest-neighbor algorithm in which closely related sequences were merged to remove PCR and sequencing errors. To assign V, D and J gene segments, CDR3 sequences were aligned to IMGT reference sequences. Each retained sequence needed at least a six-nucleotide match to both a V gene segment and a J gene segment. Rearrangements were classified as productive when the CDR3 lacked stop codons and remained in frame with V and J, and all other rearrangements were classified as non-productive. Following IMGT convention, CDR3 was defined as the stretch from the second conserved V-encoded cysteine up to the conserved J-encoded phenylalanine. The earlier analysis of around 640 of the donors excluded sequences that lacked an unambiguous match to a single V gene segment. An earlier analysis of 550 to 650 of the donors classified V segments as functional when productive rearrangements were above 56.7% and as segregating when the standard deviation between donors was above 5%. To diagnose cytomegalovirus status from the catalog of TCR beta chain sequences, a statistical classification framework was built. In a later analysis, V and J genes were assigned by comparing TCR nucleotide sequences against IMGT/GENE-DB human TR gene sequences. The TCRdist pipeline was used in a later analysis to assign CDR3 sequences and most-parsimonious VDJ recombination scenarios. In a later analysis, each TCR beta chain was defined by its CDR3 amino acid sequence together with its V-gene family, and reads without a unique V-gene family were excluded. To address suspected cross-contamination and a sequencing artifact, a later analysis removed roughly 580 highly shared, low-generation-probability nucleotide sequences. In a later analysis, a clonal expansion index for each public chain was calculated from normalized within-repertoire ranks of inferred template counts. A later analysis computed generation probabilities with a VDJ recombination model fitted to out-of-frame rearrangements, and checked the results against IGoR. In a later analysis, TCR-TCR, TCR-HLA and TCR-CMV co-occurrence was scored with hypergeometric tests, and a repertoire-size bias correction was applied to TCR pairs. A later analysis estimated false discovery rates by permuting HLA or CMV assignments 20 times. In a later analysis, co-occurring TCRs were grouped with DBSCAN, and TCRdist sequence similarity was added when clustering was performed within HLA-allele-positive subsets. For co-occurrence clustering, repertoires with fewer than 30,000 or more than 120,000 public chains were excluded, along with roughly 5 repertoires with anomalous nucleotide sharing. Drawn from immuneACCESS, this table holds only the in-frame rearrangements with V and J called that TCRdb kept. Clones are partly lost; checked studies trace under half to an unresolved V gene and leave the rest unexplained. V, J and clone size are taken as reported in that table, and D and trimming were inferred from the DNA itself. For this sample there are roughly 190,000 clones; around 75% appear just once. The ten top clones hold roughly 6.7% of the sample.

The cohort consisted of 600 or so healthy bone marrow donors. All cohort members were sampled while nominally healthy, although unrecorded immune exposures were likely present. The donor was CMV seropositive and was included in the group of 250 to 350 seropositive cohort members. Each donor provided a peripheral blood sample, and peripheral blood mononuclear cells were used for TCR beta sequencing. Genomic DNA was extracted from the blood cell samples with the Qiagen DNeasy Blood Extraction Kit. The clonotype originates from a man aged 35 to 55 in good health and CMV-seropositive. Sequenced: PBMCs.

The DNA sequence is given as TGTGCCAGCAGCTTAGGGGCAACAGGGGTCAATCAGCCCCAGCATTTT. It codes for CASSLGATGVNQPQHF. The rearrangement joined TRBV7-9 to TRBJ1-5; the central 7 bases match TRBD1. From a lookup of the germline V gene (reference sequence), CDR1 and CDR2 are SEHNR and FQNEAQ. V has 1 base trimmed and J has 3 bases trimmed; junction bases matching no gene number 6. The CDR3 has 16 amino acids, counting the end cysteine and phenylalanine. Just CDR3 DNA is preserved here, 48 bases in frame from base 1.